A single sample gave rise to the 26 T cell receptor beta chains below, sequenced in a study of patients and donors after allogeneic stem cell transplantation. A single record per CDR3 protein comes from TCRdb applying MiXCR to the RT-PCR reads. The sample comprises 800,000 to 1,000,000 distinct CDR3 sequences, roughly 18% of which are singletons, and 5.5% to 6.5% rests with the top ten. Sequenced input: blood, either unsorted or a sorted T cell fraction (not recorded which). The source of these receptors is a human donor who was either an allogeneic HSCT recipient or a stem cell or donor lymphocyte infusion donor (not recorded which). It is not recorded whose cells these are; they may come from a transplant donor.

The chain couples TRBV2 to TRBJ1-1; no firm D call. V was shortened by 6 bases and J by 7 bases, with 12 bases between the two germline ends. The CDR3 totals 12 residues. Germline V gives CDR1 SNHLY, CDR2 FYNNEI. The CDR3 loop reads CASRSSGYEAFF. In nucleotides, the CDR3 is TGTGCCAGCAGGTCCTCCGGGTATGAAGCTTTCTTT.

J is TRBJ2-7 and V is TRBV5-1; TRBD1 matches 9 bases. V lost 7 bases to trimming and J lost 7 bases; unmatched junction nucleotides: 15. Germline values: CDR1 SGHRS, CDR2 YFSETQ. The CDR3 covers 15 residues. The CDR3 sequence is CASAKGGQGSWEQYF. The CDR3 nucleotides are TGCGCCAGCGCCAAAGGGGGACAGGGATCGTGGGAGCAGTACTTC.

This clonotype was seen a handful of times. The chain is built from TRBV5-1 and TRBJ1-2; D uncertain. V was shortened by 0 bases and J by 8 bases, with 11 bases between the two germline ends. CDR1 SGHRS and CDR2 YFSETQ come from the germline V gene. The CDR3 extends over 13 amino acids. CDR3 nucleotide sequence: TGCGCCAGCAGCTTGGAGGCGCTTGGAGGCTACACCTTC. Amino acids: CASSLEALGGYTF.

This clonotype was detected only a few times. This chain uses TRBV6-1 with TRBJ1-1; a possible D gene is TRBD1 (5 bases). The V gene's germline CDR1 is MNHNS and CDR2 SASEGT. V was pared by 2 bases and J by 0 bases, with 10 bases between. The CDR3 runs 15 residues. The DNA for the CDR3 is TGTGCCAGCAGTGAATTACCGGGGCTGAACACTGAAGCTTTCTTT. Its protein is CASSELPGLNTEAFF.

This clonotype has just a few counts. The rearrangement uses TRBV12-3 or TRBV12-4 and TRBJ2-7, with 9 bases that match TRBD1. CDR3 length equals 17 residues. V dropped 5 bases and J dropped 2; count of bases not matched to a gene: 13. The CDR3 here is CASSPRPLGTGPYEQYF. CDR3 coding DNA: TGTGCCAGCAGTCCCCGCCCCCTCGGGACAGGGCCCTACGAGCAGTACTTC.

The genes are TRBV12-5 and TRBJ2-5, with 7 nucleotides matching TRBD1. The CDR3 contains 14 residues. Trimming removed 1 base from V and 7 bases from J; junction bases left unmatched: 6. Germline V lookup: CDR1 LGHNT, CDR2 FRNRAP. This CDR3 reads CASGLADRDGTQYF. For the CDR3, the DNA is TGTGCTAGTGGTTTGGCTGACAGGGACGGGACCCAGTACTTC.

This chain uses TRBV4-2 with TRBJ2-7, with 8 bases fitting TRBD1. Germline V gene lookup returns CDR1 LGHNA and CDR2 YNFKEQ. The trim removed 4 bases at V and 1 base at J, leaving 6 bases unmatched. The CDR3 is made up of 15 amino acids. DNA of the CDR3: TGTGCCAGCAGCCCCCCGGGACAGGCGTCCTACGAGCAGTACTTC. This codes for CASSPPGQASYEQYF.

The J gene is TRBJ2-5, the V gene TRBV6-6, with no clear D. The CDR3 has 13 residues. V was clipped by 2 bases and J by 1 base, with 5 bases between them. CDR1 and CDR2 from the germline V gene are MNHNY and SVGAGI (reference sequence). The CDR3 reads CASSYHPQETQYF. CDR3 DNA sequence: TGTGCCAGCAGTTACCATCCCCAAGAGACCCAGTACTTC.

The V call is TRBV7-8, the J call TRBJ2-3; D is uncertain. Trimming stripped 3 bases from V and 2 bases from J, with 9 bases between. CDR1 SGHVS and CDR2 FQNEAQ come from the germline V gene. The CDR3 covers 14 residues. CDR3 residues: CASSLLTTTDTQYF. The CDR3 nucleotides read TGTGCCAGCAGCTTGTTAACGACCACAGATACGCAGTATTTT.

The chain carries TRBV9 and TRBJ2-7; no clear D. The CDR3 runs 11 residues. Trimming shortened V by 3 bases and J by 5 bases, and 6 bases separated the two germline ends. Germline V gives CDR1 SGDLS, CDR2 YYNGEE. The CDR3 sequence: CASSAGHEQYF. DNA for the CDR3: TGTGCCAGCAGCGCCGGTCACGAGCAGTACTTC.

The chain links TRBV20-1 to TRBJ2-1, with 9 bases matching TRBD2. CDR3 length equals 14 residues. V trimming: 6 bases; J trimming: 5 bases; junction bases outside the gene matches: 8. Germline V gene sequence: CDR1 DFQATT, CDR2 SNEGSKA (reference sequence). In nucleotides, the CDR3 is TGCAGTGCCCAGAACCGACTAGCGGACAATGAGCAGTTCTTC. Amino acid sequence: CSAQNRLADNEQFF.

This clonotype occurred a few times. The chain recombines TRBV12-3 or TRBV12-4 with TRBJ2-7; 11 bases map to TRBD1. The CDR3 has 17 amino acids. Losses at the gene ends were 5 bases for V and 0 bases for J; bases not matched to a gene: 9. The CDR3 region is CASSPRDRGAFSYEQYF. CDR3 bases: TGTGCCAGCAGTCCCCGGGACAGGGGGGCCTTCTCCTACGAGCAGTACTTC.

This clonotype has just a few counts. The rearrangement links TRBV15 to TRBJ1-4, with a weak D call TRBD1 (5 bases). The ends were cut back, 6 bases at V and 0 bases at J, with 14 bases in the middle. Per the germline V gene, CDR1 is LNHNV and CDR2 is YYDKDF (reference sequence). This CDR3 region has 16 residues. CDR3 coding DNA: TGTGCCACCAGTGTTTCCGGGACGTCAACTAATGAAAAACTGTTTTTT. Its translation: CATSVSGTSTNEKLFF.

This chain links TRBV5-8 with TRBJ2-2, with TRBD2 identical over 8 bases. Germline CDR1 and CDR2: SGHTS and YDEGEE. V dropped 2 bases and J dropped 6; count of bases not matched to a gene: 3. The CDR3 has 14 residues. This CDR3 reads CASSLGTRSGELFF. As DNA, the CDR3 is TGTGCCAGCAGCTTAGGGACTAGGTCCGGGGAGCTGTTTTTT.

At least ten counts were recorded for this clonotype. The chain carries TRBV5-6 and TRBJ1-2; unclear D gene. CDR3 length: 11 residues. The ends were cut back, 0 bases at V and 4 bases at J, with 1 base in the middle. Germline V lookup: CDR1 SGHDT, CDR2 YYEEEE. The CDR3 nucleotides are TGTGCCAGCAGCTTGGCCTATGGCTACACCTTC. Its protein product is CASSLAYGYTF.

The chain combines TRBV10-3 with TRBJ1-2; D is unclear. Germline V gives CDR1 ENHRY, CDR2 SYGVKD. The CDR3 spans 13 residues. V lost 3 bases and J lost 3, with 8 bases in between. The CDR3 DNA follows: TGTGCCATCAGTGAAGGGCAGGACTATGGCTACACCTTC. Its translation: CAISEGQDYGYTF.

On this clonotype itself: The junction and the germline gene differ at one end; a read error may be behind it. The chain employs TRBV11-2 and TRBJ2-4; 9 nucleotides align to TRBD2. Germline CDR1 SGHAT, CDR2 FQNNGV. There are 16 residues in the CDR3. CDR3 sequence (DNA): TGTGCCAGTCGCAGGTCTGCGGGACTAGCCGAAAACATTCAGTACTTC. Protein sequence: CASRRSAGLAENIQYF.

The chain joins TRBV4-1 to TRBJ2-3; TRBD1 or TRBD2 may be the D gene (5 bases each). Germline V gives CDR1 MGHRA, CDR2 YSYEKL. The CDR3 covers 17 residues. Trimming took 4 bases from V and 1 from J, leaving 18 bases between them. CDR3 protein: CASSPLAPGRRTDTQYF. In DNA form, the CDR3 reads TGCGCCAGCAGCCCCCTGGCACCGGGACGGCGCACAGATACGCAGTATTTT.

Only a few counts were recorded for this clonotype. The V and J genes are TRBV7-2 and TRBJ1-2, with D maybe TRBD1 (6 bases). The CDR3 consists of 14 residues. The V end was cut by 1 base, the J end by 7 bases, with 13 bases between. Germline CDR1 reads SGHTA; CDR2 reads FQGNSA. The DNA for the CDR3 is TGTGCCAGCAGCTTAGAACAGGGACGAGGTGGCTACACCTTC. It specifies CASSLEQGRGGYTF.

This clonotype was found a few times. The chain recombines TRBV7-6 with TRBJ2-7; D is perhaps TRBD1 (5 bases). V was pared by 5 bases and J by 3 bases, with 14 bases between. The germline V gene has CDR1 SGHVS and CDR2 FNYEAQ. The CDR3 totals 14 residues. CDR3: CASSVGSQGYEQYF. DNA of the CDR3: TGTGCCAGCAGCGTTGGTAGCCAGGGCTACGAGCAGTACTTC.

The J gene is TRBJ1-1, the V gene TRBV21-1; TRBD1 is the table's D call and was not checked against the DNA. TRBV21-1 corresponds to a pseudogene. The CDR3 has 16 amino acids. In DNA, the CDR3 is TGTGCCAGCAGCTGCCGGGACACCAGTATGAACACTGAAGCTTTCTTT. It specifies CASSCRDTSMNTEAFF.

The chain uses TRBV27 and TRBJ1-5; 8 nucleotides align to TRBD1. Germline V lookup: CDR1 MNHEY, CDR2 SMNVEV (reference sequence). After removal of 5 bases from V and 1 base from J, the junction contained 4 bases not matched to a gene. CDR3 length equals 15 residues. In DNA form, the CDR3 reads TGTGCCAGCAGTACGGACAGGGCCAGCAATCAGCCCCAGCATTTT. This codes for CASSTDRASNQPQHF.

This clonotype has a handful of counts. The chain joins TRBV5-6 to TRBJ1-5, with TRBD1 identical over 11 bases. CDR1 SGHDT and CDR2 YYEEEE come from the germline V gene. This CDR3 has 19 amino acids. The trim removed 4 bases at V and 0 bases at J, leaving 12 bases unmatched. CDR3 sequence reads: CASSQAGTGGSHSNQPQHF. CDR3 DNA: TGTGCCAGCAGCCAGGCCGGGACAGGGGGAAGTCATAGCAATCAGCCCCAGCATTTT. The full variable domain, its missing parts supplied by reference TRBV5-6 and TRBJ1-5, is DAGVTQSPTHLIKTRGQQVTLRCSPKSGHDTVSWYQQALGQGPQFIFQYYEEEERQRGNFPDRFSGHQFPNYSSELNVNALLLGDSALYLCASSQAGTGGSHSNQPQHFGDGTRLSIL.

This clonotype appeared a few times. This sequence joins TRBV30 and TRBJ2-1; no clear D. The length of the CDR3 is 10 residues. Trimming took off 2 bases at V and 6 bases at J, with 2 bases between the two ends. CDR1 GTSNPN and CDR2 SVGIG come from the germline V gene (reference sequence). The CDR3 spells CAWSTNEQFF. The DNA for the CDR3 is TGTGCCTGGAGTACCAATGAGCAGTTCTTC.

The chain couples TRBV7-8 to TRBJ2-5, with D perhaps being TRBD1 or TRBD2 (6 bases each). The ends were cut back, 6 bases at V and 4 bases at J, with 12 bases in the middle. The CDR3 consists of 13 residues. From germline, CDR1 is SGHVS and CDR2 FQNEAQ. CDR3: CASRKGGGETQYF. The CDR3 DNA sequence: TGTGCCAGCAGAAAAGGGGGAGGAGAGACCCAGTACTTC.

In this sample, this clonotype turned up many times. The genes are TRBV6-1 and TRBJ2-7; perhaps TRBD1 as D (5 bases). This CDR3 region has 14 residues. Trimming left V 5 bases short and J 0 bases short, with 11 bases between. The germline gives CDR1 MNHNS, CDR2 SASEGT. The CDR3 coding sequence is TGTGCCAGCAGTAGACAGCTTACCTCCTACGAGCAGTACTTC. This codes for CASSRQLTSYEQYF.